This T cell receptor (beta chain) was sequenced in a study of T-cell reconstitution after alpha-beta-depleted transplantation in children listed by TCRdb under 2016. Regarding the study in general: T-cell immune reconstitution after TCRalphabeta/CD19-depleted allogeneic hematopoietic cell transplantation in children was quantitatively tracked in the study by means of TCR repertoire profiling. Overall results and qualifications from the work: In some patients, high TCRbeta diversity at day 60 was attributed to recipient T cells and intrathymic progenitors that had survived conditioning. Apparently early alphabetaT-cell count recovery about two months after transplant reportedly relied on only several hundred rapidly expanded clones derived from non-depleted graft cells. Over the following months the frequencies of hyperexpanded clones went down, and after one year T-cell counts and TCRbeta diversity were mostly credited to newly produced T cells.

V is shortened by 6 bases, J by 1 base, and the region joining them spans 15 bases. The CDR3 starts with the cysteine, ends with the phenylalanine, and has 15 residues. Only CDR3 DNA remains: 45 bases, in frame from the first base. The treatment or condition label, as the study defines it: allogeneic hematopoietic cell transplantation with graft depleted of TCRalphabeta T cells and CD19 B cells. TCRalphabeta/CD19-depleted allogeneic hematopoietic cell grafts were given to the transplant recipients, all of whom were children. The table lists this clonotype with a few counts. Its antigen remains undetermined. It has no much larger one-base neighbor in the sample; base qualities were not kept. The library was prepared using PCR. Instrument on record: Illumina HiSeq 2500. TCR library preparation used molecular barcoding, with unique molecular identifiers applied to normalize quantification of the TCRbeta repertoire. TCRdb took the public reads, trimmed them with fastp at Q25, ran MiXCR for clone calling and kept in-frame beta chains. Rows are unified per CDR3 protein, each entry keeping the most common DNA and genes. This sample comprises 90,000 to 150,000 distinct CDR3 sequences, 23% of them detected only once. The ten top clones hold more than 9% of the sample.

The V and J segments used are TRBV12-3 or TRBV12-4 and TRBJ1-2, with no confidently assigned D gene. The specimen comprised PBMCs, mostly from graft donor cells, sampled 180 days after TCRalphabeta/CD19-depleted stem cell transplant. The origin of this receptor is a male patient aged 2 to 10 who had a stem cell transplant for chronic granulomatous disease, so the T cells may come from the graft donor. The encoded CDR3 is CASRSSLAFNYGYTF. The nucleotide sequence is TGTGCCAGCAGATCCTCTTTGGCGTTTAACTATGGCTACACCTTC.